The 8 T cell receptor beta chains presented below share a single source sample, sequenced in a study of post-analysis software for immune sequencing data. Unique molecular identifiers tagged the TCR beta cDNA libraries. TCRdb passed the PCR reads through MiXCR, listing each CDR3 protein once. The repertoire holds around 700,000 distinct CDR3 sequences, with roughly three fifths as singletons. These TCRs are of unknown antigen specificity. Broader study findings: Five TRBV segments, TRBV5-6, TRBV5-1 and TRBV20-1 among them, were found more frequent in patients than controls.

Source material: blood. All receptors derive from a girl aged 2 to 9 with multiple sclerosis.

The J gene is TRBJ2-5, the V gene TRBV20-1, with D possibly matching TRBD2 (6 bases). V was clipped by 5 bases and J by 3 bases, with 16 bases between them. CDR1 is DFQATT and CDR2 is SNEGSKA in the germline V gene (reference sequence). The CDR3 is 14 residues long. The CDR3 nucleotides are TGCAGTGCTGAGGGACGAGGCGGGGAAGAGACCCAGTACTTC. Protein sequence: CSAEGRGGEETQYF.

This clonotype was seen more than once but under ten times. The chain has TRBV6-2 or TRBV6-3 and TRBJ2-1; D perhaps matches TRBD1 (6 bases). The CDR3 is made up of 16 amino acids. Trimming left V 2 bases short and J 8 bases short, with 19 bases between. Germline CDR1 and CDR2: MNHEY and SVGEGT. CDR3 in amino acids: CASSYGWQGMVDEQFF. CDR3 sequence (DNA): TGTGCCAGCAGTTACGGTTGGCAGGGGATGGTGGATGAGCAGTTCTTC.

The chain links TRBV7-2 to TRBJ2-3, with D possibly matching TRBD2 (5 bases). The CDR3 runs to 15 residues. In germline, CDR1 is SGHTA, CDR2 FQGNSA. The V and J ends lost 5 bases and 5 bases respectively, with 17 bases between them. The chain's CDR3 is CASSQGVSGLDTQYF. CDR3 coding DNA: TGTGCCAGCAGCCAAGGTGTCTCGGGATTAGATACGCAGTATTTT.

The CDR3 reads CAISESVPDTQYF. CDR3 nucleotide sequence: TGTGCCATCAGTGAGTCGGTCCCCGATACGCAGTATTTT. V usage is TRBV10-3 and J usage is TRBJ2-3, with no clear D. V was shortened by 0 bases and J by 6 bases, with 7 bases between the two germline ends. The CDR3 has 13 residues. Germline CDR1 ENHRY, CDR2 SYGVKD.

This clonotype was detected only a few times. The genes are TRBV5-1 and TRBJ1-2, with D tentatively TRBD1 (6 bases). The CDR3 sequence is 14 residues long. Trimming removed 4 bases from V and 1 base from J, with 11 bases in between. CDR1 is SGHRS, CDR2 YFSETQ, per germline. CDR3 nucleotide sequence: TGCGCCAGCAGCCGGGGGCAGGTTAACTATGGCTACACCTTC. Protein product: CASSRGQVNYGYTF.

This clonotype was seen a handful of times. The chain combines TRBV24-1 with TRBJ1-1; D is unresolved. The CDR3 is 13 amino acids. Germline loops: CDR1 KGHDR, CDR2 SFDVKD. The V gene lost 3 bases and the J gene lost 0 bases, with 4 bases spanning the gap. CDR3 DNA: TGTGCCACCAGTGATGGGGTGAACACTGAAGCTTTCTTT. This encodes CATSDGVNTEAFF.

The chain is built from TRBV7-6 and TRBJ1-1; maybe TRBD1 (6 bases). V lost 5 bases, J lost 6 bases, and 16 bases lay in between. This CDR3 has 14 amino acids. Germline-derived CDR1 and CDR2 are SGHVS and FNYEAQ. The DNA of the CDR3 is TGTGCCAGCAGCGGCGAGAGGGGGTACGCTGAAGCTTTCTTT. Its translation is CASSGERGYAEAFF.

This clonotype has just one count. This sequence joins TRBV7-2 and TRBJ2-1, with 9 nucleotides matching TRBD2. V was clipped by 4 bases and J by 2 bases; unmatched bases: 3. There are 15 residues in the CDR3. Germline CDR1 SGHTA, CDR2 FQGNSA. In nucleotides, the CDR3 is TGTGCCAGCAGCTCCGCTAGCGGGGCCTACAATGAGCAGTTCTTC. It encodes CASSSASGAYNEQFF.